This TCR beta chain appears in the sequencing data of a study of blood T cell repertoires in COVID-19. The wider study: COVID-19 samples from acute and convalescent phases originated in the United States, Italy and Spain. PBMCs, B-cell-depleted T cells, or T cells were the source of the cDNA or gDNA that made up the material.

This clone has more than one count but fewer than ten. Method: immunoSEQ multiplex PCR; TCRdb's copy keeps in-frame clones and lacks some. The table includes about 83,000 clones, around 84% detected once. This sequence was found in a man of 80 years or more with active or convalescent COVID-19. Sequenced material: peripheral blood.

CDR3 DNA: TGTGCCAGCAGCGCCCAGGTGGGGACTAGCACAGATACGCAGTATTTT. Translation: CASSAQVGTSTDTQYF. The chain uses TRBV7-2 and TRBJ2-3; a weak D match, TRBD2 (6 bases). Trimming took 5 bases from V and 0 from J, leaving 15 bases between them. The CDR3 extends over 16 amino acids. Germline CDR1 and CDR2: SGHTA and FQGNSA.